Sequencing of this TCR beta chain was carried out in a study of blood T cell repertoires in COVID-19. The wider study: Sources were T cells, B-cell-depleted T cells, or PBMCs; the material itself was cDNA or gDNA.

It was during active infection that Seattle patients were enrolled and then longitudinally followed. Per the original methods: Nucleated cell counts were estimated from reference gene primer amplification. TCRdb's copy holds only in-frame clones and misses some; the assay was immunoSEQ multiplex PCR. V, J and clone size were drawn from that table, and D and trimming were deduced from the DNA. The table lists under 400,000 clones, around 90% of them singletons. Of note for this clone: Distinct nucleotide sequences in the sample also encode this CDR3.

Germline CDR1 reads MDHEN; CDR2 reads SYDVKM. Trimming at V came to 2 bases and at J to 3 bases, leaving 3 bases not matched to a gene. This CDR3 has 14 amino acids. Sequenced sample: peripheral blood. This TCR was recovered from a woman aged 60-75 years with COVID-19, enrolled during active disease. The chain combines TRBV28 with TRBJ2-7, with TRBD1 identical over 8 bases. This CDR3 is CASSLRQGNYEQYF. The CDR3 DNA follows: TGTGCCAGCAGTTTACGACAGGGGAACTACGAGCAGTACTTC.